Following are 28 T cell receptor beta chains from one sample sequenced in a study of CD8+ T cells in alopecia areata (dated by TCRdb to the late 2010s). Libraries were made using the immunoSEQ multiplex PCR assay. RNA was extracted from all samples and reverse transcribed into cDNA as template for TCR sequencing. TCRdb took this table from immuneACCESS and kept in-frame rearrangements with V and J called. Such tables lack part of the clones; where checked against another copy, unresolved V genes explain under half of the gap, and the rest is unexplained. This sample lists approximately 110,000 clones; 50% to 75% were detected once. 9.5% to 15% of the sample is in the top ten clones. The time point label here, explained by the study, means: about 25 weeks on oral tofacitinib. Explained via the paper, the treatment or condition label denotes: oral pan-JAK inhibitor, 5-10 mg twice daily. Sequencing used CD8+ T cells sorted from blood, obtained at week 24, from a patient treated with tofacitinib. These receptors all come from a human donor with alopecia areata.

The CDR3 sequence is CASSQDAGITAGELFF. The CDR3 region has the DNA TGCGCCAGCAGCCAAGATGCAGGGATAACGGCCGGGGAGCTGTTTTTT. The chain carries TRBV4-1 and TRBJ2-2, with D perhaps TRBD1 (5 bases). This CDR3 has 16 amino acids. Germline CDR1 MGHRA, CDR2 YSYEKL. V lost 0 bases and J lost 6, with 14 bases in between.

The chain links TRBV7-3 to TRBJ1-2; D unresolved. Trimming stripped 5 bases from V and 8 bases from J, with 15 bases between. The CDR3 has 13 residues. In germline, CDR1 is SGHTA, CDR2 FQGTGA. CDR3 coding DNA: TGTGCCAGCAGCCCGAACCCGGACGGGGGCTACACCTTC. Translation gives CASSPNPDGGYTF.

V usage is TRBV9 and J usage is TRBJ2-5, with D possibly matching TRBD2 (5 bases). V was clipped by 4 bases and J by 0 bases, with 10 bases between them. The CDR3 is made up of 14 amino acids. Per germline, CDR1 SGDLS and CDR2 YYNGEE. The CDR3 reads CASSRFGDQETQYF. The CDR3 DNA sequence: TGTGCCAGCAGCAGATTCGGGGACCAAGAGACCCAGTACTTC.

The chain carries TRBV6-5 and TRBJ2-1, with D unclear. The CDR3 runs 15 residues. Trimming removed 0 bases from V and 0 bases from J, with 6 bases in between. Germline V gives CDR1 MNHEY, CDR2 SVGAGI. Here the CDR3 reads CASSYSSSSYNEQFF. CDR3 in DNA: TGTGCCAGCAGTTACTCGAGTAGCTCCTACAATGAGCAGTTCTTC.

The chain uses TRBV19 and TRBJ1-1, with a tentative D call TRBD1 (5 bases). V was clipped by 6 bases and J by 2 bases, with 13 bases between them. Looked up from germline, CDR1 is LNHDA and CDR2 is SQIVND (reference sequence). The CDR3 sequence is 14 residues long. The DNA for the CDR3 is TGTGCCAGTAGCCTCAGGGCTGCTAACACTGAAGCTTTCTTT. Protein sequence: CASSLRAANTEAFF.

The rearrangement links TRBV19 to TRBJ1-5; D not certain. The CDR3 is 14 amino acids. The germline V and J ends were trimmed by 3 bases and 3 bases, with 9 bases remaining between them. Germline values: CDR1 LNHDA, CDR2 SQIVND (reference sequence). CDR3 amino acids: CASSISADNQPQHF. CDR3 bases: TGTGCCAGTAGTATTTCGGCGGACAATCAGCCCCAGCATTTT.

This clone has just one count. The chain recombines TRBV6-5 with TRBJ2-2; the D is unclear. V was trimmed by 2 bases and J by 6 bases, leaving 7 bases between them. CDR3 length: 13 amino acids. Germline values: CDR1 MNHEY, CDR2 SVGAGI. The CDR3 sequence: CASSYGVAGELFF. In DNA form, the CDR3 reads TGTGCCAGCAGTTACGGGGTGGCCGGGGAGCTGTTTTTT.

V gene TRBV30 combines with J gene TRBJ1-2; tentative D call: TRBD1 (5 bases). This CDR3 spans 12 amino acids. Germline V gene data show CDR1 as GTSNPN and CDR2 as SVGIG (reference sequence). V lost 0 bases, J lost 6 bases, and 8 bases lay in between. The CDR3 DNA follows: TGTGCCTGGAGTGTTGTGGGGGATGGCTACACCTTC. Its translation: CAWSVVGDGYTF.

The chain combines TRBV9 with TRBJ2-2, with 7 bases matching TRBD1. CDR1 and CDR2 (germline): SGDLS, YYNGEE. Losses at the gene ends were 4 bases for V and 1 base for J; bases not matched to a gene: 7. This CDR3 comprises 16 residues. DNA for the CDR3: TGTGCCAGCAGCTTTCACGCAGGGGGGAACACCGGGGAGCTGTTTTTT. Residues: CASSFHAGGNTGELFF.

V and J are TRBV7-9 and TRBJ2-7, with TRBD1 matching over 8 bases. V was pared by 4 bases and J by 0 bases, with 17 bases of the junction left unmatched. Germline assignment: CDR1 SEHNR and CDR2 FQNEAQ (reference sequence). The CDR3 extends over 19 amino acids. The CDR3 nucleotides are TGTGCCAGCAGCTCCCCAGGTACGCTGGACAGGGTGAGCTCCTACGAGCAGTACTTC. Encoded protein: CASSSPGTLDRVSSYEQYF. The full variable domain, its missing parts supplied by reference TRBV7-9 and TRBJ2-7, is DTGVSQNPRHKITKRGQNVTFRCDPISEHNRLYWYRQTLGQGPEFLTYFQNEAQLEKSRLLSDRFSAERPKGSFSTLEIQRTEQGDSAMYLCASSSPGTLDRVSSYEQYFGPGTRLTVT.

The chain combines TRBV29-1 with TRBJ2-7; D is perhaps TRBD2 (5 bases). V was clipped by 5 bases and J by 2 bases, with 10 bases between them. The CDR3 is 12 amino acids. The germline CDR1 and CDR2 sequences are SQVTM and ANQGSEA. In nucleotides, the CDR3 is TGCAGCGTTTCCGGGGTGGCCTACGAGCAGTACTTC. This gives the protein CSVSGVAYEQYF.

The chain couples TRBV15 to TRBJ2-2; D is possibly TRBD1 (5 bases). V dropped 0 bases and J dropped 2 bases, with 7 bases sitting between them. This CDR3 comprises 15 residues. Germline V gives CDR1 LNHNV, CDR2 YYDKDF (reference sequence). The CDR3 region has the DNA TGTGCCACCAGCAGAGAACAGGTTAACACCGGGGAGCTGTTTTTT. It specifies CATSREQVNTGELFF.

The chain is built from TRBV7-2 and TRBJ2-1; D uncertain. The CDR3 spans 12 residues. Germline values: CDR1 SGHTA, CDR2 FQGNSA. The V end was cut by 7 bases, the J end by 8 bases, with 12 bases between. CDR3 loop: CASTDSRHEQFF. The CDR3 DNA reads TGTGCCAGCACCGATAGCAGGCATGAGCAGTTCTTC.

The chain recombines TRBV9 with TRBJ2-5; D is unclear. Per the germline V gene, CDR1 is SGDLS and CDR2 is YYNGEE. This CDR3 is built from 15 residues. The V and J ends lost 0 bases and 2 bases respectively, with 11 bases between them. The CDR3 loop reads CASSVGPAAQETQYF. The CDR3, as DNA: TGTGCCAGCAGCGTAGGTCCGGCGGCTCAAGAGACCCAGTACTTC.

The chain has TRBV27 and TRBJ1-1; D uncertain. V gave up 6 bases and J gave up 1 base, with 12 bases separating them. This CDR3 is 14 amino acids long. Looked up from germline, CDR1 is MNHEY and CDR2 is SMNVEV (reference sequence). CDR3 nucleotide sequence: TGTGCCAGCAGCGTTTATCGGGGGAACACTGAAGCTTTCTTT. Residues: CASSVYRGNTEAFF.

CDR3 loop: CSVPDFEETQYF. The CDR3, as DNA: TGCAGCGTACCGGACTTCGAAGAGACCCAGTACTTC. V is TRBV29-1 and J is TRBJ2-5; tentative D call: TRBD2 (5 bases). The CDR3 runs to 12 residues. The ends were cut back, 6 bases at V and 3 bases at J, with 11 bases in the middle. Germline V CDR1 and CDR2: SQVTM, ANQGSEA.

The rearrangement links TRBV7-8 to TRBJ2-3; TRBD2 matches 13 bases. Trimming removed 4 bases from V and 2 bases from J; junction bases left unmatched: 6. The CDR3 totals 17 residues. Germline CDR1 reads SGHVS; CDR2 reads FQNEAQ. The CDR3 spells CASSSPGLAGNTDTQYF. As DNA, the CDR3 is TGTGCCAGCAGCTCACCGGGACTAGCGGGGAACACAGATACGCAGTATTTT. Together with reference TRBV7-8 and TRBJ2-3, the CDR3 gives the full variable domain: GAGVSQSPRYKVAKRGQDVALRCDPISGHVSLFWYQQALGQGPEFLTYFQNEAQLDKSGLPSDRFFAERPEGSVSTLKIQRTQQEDSAVYLCASSSPGLAGNTDTQYFGPGTRLTVL.

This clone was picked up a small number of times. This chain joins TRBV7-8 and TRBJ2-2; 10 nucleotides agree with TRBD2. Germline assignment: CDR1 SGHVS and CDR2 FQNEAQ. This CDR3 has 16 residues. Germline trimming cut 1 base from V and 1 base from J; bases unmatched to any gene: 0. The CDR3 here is CASSLGLAGNTGELFF. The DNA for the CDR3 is TGTGCCAGCAGCTTAGGACTAGCGGGGAACACCGGGGAGCTGTTTTTT.

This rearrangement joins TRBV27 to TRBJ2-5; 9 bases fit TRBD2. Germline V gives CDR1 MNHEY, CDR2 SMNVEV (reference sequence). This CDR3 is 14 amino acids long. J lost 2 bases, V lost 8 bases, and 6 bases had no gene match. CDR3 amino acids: CASGERGAQETQYF. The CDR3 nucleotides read TGTGCCAGCGGAGAGCGGGGGGCTCAAGAGACCCAGTACTTC.

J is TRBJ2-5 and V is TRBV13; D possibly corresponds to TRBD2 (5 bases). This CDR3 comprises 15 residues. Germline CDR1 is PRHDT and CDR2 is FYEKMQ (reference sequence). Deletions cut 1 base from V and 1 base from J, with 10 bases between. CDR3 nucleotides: TGTGCCAGCAGCTTAGATCCGACTATCCAAGAGACCCAGTACTTC. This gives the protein CASSLDPTIQETQYF. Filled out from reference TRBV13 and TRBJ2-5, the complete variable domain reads AAGVIQSPRHLIKEKRETATLKCYPIPRHDTVYWYQQGPGQDPQFLISFYEKMQSDKGSIPDRFSAQQFSDYHSELNMSSLELGDSALYFCASSLDPTIQETQYFGPGTRLLVL.

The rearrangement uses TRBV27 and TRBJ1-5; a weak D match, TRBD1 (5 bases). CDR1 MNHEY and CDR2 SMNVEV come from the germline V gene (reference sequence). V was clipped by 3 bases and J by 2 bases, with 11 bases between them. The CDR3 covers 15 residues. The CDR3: CASSFMGGGNQPQHF. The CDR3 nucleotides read TGTGCCAGCAGTTTCATGGGGGGAGGCAATCAGCCCCAGCATTTT.

Here the CDR3 reads CASSVGSRSDYGYTF. The DNA for the CDR3 is TGTGCCAGCAGCGTGGGGTCACGAAGTGACTATGGCTACACCTTC. The genes are TRBV9 and TRBJ1-2; D gene uncertain. Germline V gene sequence: CDR1 SGDLS, CDR2 YYNGEE. This CDR3 has 15 amino acids. V lost 2 bases to trimming and J lost 3 bases, with 14 bases between them.

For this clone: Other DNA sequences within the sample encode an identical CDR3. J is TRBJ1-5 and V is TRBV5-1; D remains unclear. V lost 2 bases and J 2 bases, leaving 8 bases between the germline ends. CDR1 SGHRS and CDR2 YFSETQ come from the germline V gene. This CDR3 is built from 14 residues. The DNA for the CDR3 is TGCGCCAGCAGCTTAGAGGGTGGCAATCAGCCCCAGCATTTT. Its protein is CASSLEGGNQPQHF.

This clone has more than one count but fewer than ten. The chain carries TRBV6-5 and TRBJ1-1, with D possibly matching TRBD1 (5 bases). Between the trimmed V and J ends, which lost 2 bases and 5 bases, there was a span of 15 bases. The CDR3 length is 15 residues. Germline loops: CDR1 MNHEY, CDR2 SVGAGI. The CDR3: CASSYVAGLETEAFF. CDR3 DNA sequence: TGTGCCAGCAGTTACGTGGCAGGGCTGGAGACTGAAGCTTTCTTT.

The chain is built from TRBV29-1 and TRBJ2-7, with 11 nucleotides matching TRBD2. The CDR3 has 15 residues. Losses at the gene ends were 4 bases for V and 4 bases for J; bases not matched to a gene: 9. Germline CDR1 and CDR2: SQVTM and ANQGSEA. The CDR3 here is CSVGLLAGDPYEQYF. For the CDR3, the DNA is TGCAGCGTTGGGTTACTAGCGGGGGACCCTTACGAGCAGTACTTC.

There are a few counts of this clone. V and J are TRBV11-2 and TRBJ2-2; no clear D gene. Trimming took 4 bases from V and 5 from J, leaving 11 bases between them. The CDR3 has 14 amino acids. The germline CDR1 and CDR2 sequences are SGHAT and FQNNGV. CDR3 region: CASSSLRVTGELFF. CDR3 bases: TGTGCCAGCAGCTCACTAAGGGTTACCGGGGAGCTGTTTTTT.

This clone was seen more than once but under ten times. The chain's CDR3 is CASQDRKETQYF. In DNA form, the CDR3 reads TGCGCCAGCCAGGACAGAAAAGAGACCCAGTACTTC. The chain carries TRBV4-1 and TRBJ2-5, with a weak D call TRBD1 (6 bases). Germline assignment: CDR1 MGHRA and CDR2 YSYEKL. The CDR3 sequence is 12 residues long. Trimming took 8 bases from V and 3 from J, leaving 10 bases between them.

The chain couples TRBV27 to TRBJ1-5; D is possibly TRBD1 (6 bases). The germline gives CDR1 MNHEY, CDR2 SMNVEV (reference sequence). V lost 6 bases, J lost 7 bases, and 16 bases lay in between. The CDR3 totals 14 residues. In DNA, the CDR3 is TGTGCCAGCAGCCCCGGGGGGGCAGGACAGCCCCAGCATTTT. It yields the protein CASSPGGAGQPQHF.